This record covers a single T cell receptor beta chain. The antigen it binds to is not known. Base qualities are not at hand, and no much larger clone is one base apart. Participants in the prospective study were enrolled through a virtual design, were aged roughly 18 to 95 years, and lived in roughly 25 United States geographic areas. To assign participants to cohorts, the prospective study relied on clinical history that participants themselves reported in a screening survey and a study questionnaire. Exposed participants were defined as having been in contact with someone with a PCR-confirmed or clinician-diagnosed COVID-19 case within 2 weeks of study entry. Each participant in the prospective study had whole blood, serum and a nasopharyngeal or oropharyngeal swab collected by mobile phlebotomists. Over an approximately two-month period, participants in the prospective study had the option of providing additional blood draws and questionnaires. Prospective study blood samples were shipped either frozen or at room temperature before DNA extraction.

TCRbeta CDR3 regions were amplified from genomic DNA by means of the immunoSEQ Assay, a bias-controlled multiplex PCR. For the original study's pipeline: The number of nucleated cells in each sample was estimated from the amplification of reference gene primers within the assay. Sequence reads were collapsed and filtered to measure the absolute abundance of every unique TCRbeta CDR3 rearrangement. For each sample, productive Simpson clonality was calculated as the square root of Simpson's diversity index over productive rearrangements. In its TCRdb copy, this immuneACCESS table keeps in-frame sequences only and misses some clones. Where compared with another copy, unresolved V genes explain less than half of these, and the others have no known cause. The V and J calls and clone size come from that table; D and trimming were worked out from the DNA. This sample comprises fewer than 400,000 clones, roughly 90% of them detected only once. Jointly, the top ten make up around 4.2% of the sample.

The CDR3 covers 14 residues, taking in both the cysteine and the phenylalanine. Left in the record is the CDR3 DNA by itself, 42 bases read in frame from the first base. Trimming takes 0 bases off V and 4 bases off J; junction bases not matched to a gene: 1. The germline V gene sets CDR1 to SGHNT and CDR2 to YENEEA. These data come from a study of blood T cell repertoires in COVID-19 (dated by TCRdb to about 2020). Broadly, across the study: Samples from collaborators originated in the United States, Italy and Spain and spanned both the acute and convalescent phases of COVID-19. A de-identified subject ID, COVID-19 status, age in years and sex were almost always included in the sample metadata. The dataset comprised deeply sampled blood TCRbeta repertoires from subjects exposed to, actively infected with, or recovered from COVID-19. Where available, HLA class I and class II types were taken from metadata supplied by the sample provider and were not determined by assay-based typing. The repertoires were released in a freely available public database intended as a resource for research on the immune response to SARS-CoV-2. The prospective study material was composed of cDNA or gDNA derived from T cells, B-cell-depleted T cells, or PBMCs. Samples came from the ongoing ImmuneRACE study (first 160 participants) plus 1,254 subjects from 6 global collaborators. Overall study results and their limits: The amount of clinical and demographic metadata varied by source and participant and was provided uncurated.

This clonotype was sampled from a woman between 25 and 40 years old who had been exposed to COVID-19. Sequencing was done on a sample of PBMCs or T cells enriched from blood (not recorded which). The sequence is built from TRBV11-3 and TRBJ2-7; 9 bases in the middle match TRBD1. The CDR3 region reads CASSLEGQGYEQYF. The nucleotide sequence is given as TGTGCCAGCAGCTTAGAGGGACAGGGTTACGAGCAGTACTTC.